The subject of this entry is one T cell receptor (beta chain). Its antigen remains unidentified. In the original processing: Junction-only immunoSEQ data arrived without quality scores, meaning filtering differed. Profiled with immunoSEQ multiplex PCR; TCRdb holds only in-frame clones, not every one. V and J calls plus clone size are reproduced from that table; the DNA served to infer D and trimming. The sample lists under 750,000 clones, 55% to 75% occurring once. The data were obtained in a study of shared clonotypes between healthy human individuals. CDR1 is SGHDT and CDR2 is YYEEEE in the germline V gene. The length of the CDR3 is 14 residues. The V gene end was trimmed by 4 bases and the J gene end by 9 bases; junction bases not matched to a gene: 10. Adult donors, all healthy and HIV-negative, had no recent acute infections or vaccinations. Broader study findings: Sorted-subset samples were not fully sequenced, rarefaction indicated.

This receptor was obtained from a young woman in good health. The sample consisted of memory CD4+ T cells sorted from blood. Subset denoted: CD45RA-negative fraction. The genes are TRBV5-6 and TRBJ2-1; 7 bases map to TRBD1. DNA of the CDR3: TGTGCCAGCAGCCTGGGACCACGACAGGGTGAGCAGTTCTTC. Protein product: CASSLGPRQGEQFF.